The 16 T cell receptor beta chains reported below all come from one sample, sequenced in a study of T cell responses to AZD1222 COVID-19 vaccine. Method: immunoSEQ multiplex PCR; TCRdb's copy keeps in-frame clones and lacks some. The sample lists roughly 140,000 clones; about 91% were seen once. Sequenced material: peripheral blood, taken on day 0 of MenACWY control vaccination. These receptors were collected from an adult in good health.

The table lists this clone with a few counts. The CDR3: CASSSNRAKNIQYF. The CDR3 bases are TGTGCCAGTAGTTCAAATAGGGCCAAAAACATTCAGTACTTC. The chain is built from TRBV19 and TRBJ2-4; D unresolved. The CDR3 is made up of 14 amino acids. Between the trimmed V and J ends, which lost 5 bases and 1 base, there was a span of 9 bases. CDR1 LNHDA and CDR2 SQIVND come from the germline V gene (reference sequence).

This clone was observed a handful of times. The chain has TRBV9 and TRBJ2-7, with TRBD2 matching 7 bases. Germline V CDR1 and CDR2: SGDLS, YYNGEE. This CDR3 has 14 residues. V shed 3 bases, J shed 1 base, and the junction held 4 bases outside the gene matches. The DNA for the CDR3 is TGTGCCAGCAGCGAAGGACTAGTTTCCTACGAGCAGTACTTC. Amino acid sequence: CASSEGLVSYEQYF. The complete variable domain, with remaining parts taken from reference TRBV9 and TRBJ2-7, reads DSGVTQTPKHLITATGQRVTLRCSPRSGDLSVYWYQQSLDQGLQFLIQYYNGEERAKGNILERFSAQQFPDLHSELNLSSLELGDSALYFCASSEGLVSYEQYFGPGTRLTVT.

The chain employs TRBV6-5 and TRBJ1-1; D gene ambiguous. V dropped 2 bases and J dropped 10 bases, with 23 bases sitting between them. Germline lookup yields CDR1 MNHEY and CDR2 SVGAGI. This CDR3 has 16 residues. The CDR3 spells CASSYGGPRGLVGAFF. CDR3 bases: TGTGCCAGCAGTTACGGAGGTCCTAGAGGTCTAGTGGGAGCTTTCTTT.

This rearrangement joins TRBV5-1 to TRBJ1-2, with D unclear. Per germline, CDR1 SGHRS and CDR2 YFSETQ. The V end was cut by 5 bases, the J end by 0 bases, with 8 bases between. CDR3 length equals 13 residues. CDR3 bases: TGCGCCAGCAGTACTGTGACTAACTATGGCTACACCTTC. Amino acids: CASSTVTNYGYTF. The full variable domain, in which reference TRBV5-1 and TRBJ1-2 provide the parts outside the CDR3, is KAGVTQTPRYLIKTRGQQVTLSCSPISGHRSVSWYQQTPGQGLQFLFEYFSETQRNKGNFPGRFSGRQFSNSRSEMNVSTLELGDSALYLCASSTVTNYGYTFGSGTRLTVV.

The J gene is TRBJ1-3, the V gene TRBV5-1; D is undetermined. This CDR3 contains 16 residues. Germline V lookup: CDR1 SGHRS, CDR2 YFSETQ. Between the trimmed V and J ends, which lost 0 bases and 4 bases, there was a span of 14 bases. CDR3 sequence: CASSLGPGIRGNTIYF. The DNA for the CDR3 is TGCGCCAGCAGCTTGGGCCCAGGCATTAGGGGAAACACCATATATTTT.

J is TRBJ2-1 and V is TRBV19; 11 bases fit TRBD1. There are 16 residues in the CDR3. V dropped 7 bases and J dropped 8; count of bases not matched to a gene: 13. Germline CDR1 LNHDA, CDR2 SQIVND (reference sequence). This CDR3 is CASNLGGGQGAYEQFF. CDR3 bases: TGTGCCAGTAATCTTGGGGGAGGACAGGGGGCCTATGAGCAGTTCTTC.

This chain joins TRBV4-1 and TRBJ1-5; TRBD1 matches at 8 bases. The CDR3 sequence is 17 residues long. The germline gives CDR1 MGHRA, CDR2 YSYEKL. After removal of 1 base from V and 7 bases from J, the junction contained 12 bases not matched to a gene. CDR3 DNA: TGCGCCAGCAGCCAAGGATACCGACAGGGGAGAGAACAGCCCCAGCATTTT. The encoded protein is CASSQGYRQGREQPQHF.

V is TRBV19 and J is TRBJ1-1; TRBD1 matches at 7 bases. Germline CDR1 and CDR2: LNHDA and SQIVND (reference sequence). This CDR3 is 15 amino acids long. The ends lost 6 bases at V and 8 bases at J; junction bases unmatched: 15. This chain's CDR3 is CASRNEPRTGYEAFF. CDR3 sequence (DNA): TGTGCCAGTAGAAACGAGCCTAGGACAGGATACGAAGCTTTCTTT.

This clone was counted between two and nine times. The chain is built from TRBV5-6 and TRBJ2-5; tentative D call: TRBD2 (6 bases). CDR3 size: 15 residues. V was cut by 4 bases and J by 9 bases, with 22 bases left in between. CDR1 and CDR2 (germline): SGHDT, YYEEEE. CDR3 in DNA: TGTGCCAGCAGCCAGGATGGGGGGATTGGGACGGCCCAGTACTTC. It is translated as CASSQDGGIGTAQYF.

CDR3 residues: CASSLFQAGEKLFF. The CDR3 DNA follows: TGCGCCAGCAGCTTGTTCCAGGCCGGTGAAAAACTGTTTTTT. The chain uses TRBV5-1 and TRBJ1-4; no definite D call. The V gene's germline CDR1 is SGHRS and CDR2 YFSETQ. Trimming shortened V by 1 base and J by 7 bases, and 11 bases separated the two germline ends. The CDR3 loop spans 14 amino acids. Combining the CDR3 with reference TRBV5-1 and TRBJ1-4 gives the whole variable domain KAGVTQTPRYLIKTRGQQVTLSCSPISGHRSVSWYQQTPGQGLQFLFEYFSETQRNKGNFPGRFSGRQFSNSRSEMNVSTLELGDSALYLCASSLFQAGEKLFFGSGTQLSVL.

The CDR3 coding sequence is TGTGCCAGCTCACCACTTCCACAGATTAATGAAAAACTGTTTTTT. Translating it yields CASSPLPQINEKLFF. The chain uses TRBV18 and TRBJ1-4, with D hard to call. Germline-derived CDR1 and CDR2 are KGHSH and LQKENI. The CDR3 consists of 15 residues. Trimming cost V 1 base and J 4 bases, with 10 bases left between them.

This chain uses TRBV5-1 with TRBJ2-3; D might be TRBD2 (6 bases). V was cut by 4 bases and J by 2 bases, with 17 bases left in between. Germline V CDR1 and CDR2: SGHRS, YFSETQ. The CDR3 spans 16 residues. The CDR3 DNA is TGCGCCAGCAGCCCACTGACTAGTCGTCCCACAGATACGCAGTATTTT. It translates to CASSPLTSRPTDTQYF.

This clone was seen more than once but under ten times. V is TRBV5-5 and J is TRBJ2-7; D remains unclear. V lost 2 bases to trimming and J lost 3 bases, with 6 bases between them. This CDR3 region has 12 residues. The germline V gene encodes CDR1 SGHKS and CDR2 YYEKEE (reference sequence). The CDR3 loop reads CASSFVGYEQYF. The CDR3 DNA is TGTGCCAGCAGCTTTGTTGGCTACGAGCAGTACTTC.

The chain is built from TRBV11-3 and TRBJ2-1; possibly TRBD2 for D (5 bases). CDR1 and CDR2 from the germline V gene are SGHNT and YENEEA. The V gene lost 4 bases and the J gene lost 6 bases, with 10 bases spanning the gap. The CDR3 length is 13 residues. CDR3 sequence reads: CASSSNAGNEQFF. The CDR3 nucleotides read TGTGCCAGCAGCTCCAATGCGGGCAATGAGCAGTTCTTC.

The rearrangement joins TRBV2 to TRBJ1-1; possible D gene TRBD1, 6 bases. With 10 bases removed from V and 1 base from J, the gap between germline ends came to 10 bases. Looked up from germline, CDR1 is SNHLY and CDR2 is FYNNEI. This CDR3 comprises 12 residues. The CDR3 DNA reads TGTGCCAACCACAGGGCGAACACTGAAGCTTTCTTT. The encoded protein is CANHRANTEAFF.

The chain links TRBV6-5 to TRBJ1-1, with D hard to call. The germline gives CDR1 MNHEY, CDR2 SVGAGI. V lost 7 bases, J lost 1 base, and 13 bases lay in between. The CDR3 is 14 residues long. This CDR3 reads CASILGTGNTEAFF. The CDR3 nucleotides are TGTGCCAGCATCCTAGGAACGGGGAACACTGAAGCTTTCTTT.